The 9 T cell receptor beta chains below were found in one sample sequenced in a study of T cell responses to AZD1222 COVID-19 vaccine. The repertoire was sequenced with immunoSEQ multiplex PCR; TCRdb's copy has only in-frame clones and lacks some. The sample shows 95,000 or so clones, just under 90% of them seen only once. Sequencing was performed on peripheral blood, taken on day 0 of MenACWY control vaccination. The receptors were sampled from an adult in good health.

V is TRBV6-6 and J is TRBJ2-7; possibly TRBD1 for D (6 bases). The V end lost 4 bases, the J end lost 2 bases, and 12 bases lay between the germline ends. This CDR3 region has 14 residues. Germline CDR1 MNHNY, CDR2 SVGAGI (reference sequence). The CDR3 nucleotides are TGTGCCAGCAGTTTTACCGACAGGCCCTACGAGCAGTACTTC. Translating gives CASSFTDRPYEQYF.

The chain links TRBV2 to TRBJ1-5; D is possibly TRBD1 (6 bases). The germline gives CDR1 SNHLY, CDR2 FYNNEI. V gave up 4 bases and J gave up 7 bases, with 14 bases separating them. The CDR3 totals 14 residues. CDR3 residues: CASSVSRGNQPQHF. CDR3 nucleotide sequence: TGTGCCAGCAGTGTAAGCAGGGGAAACCAGCCCCAGCATTTT.

CDR3 region: CSASGLINQPQHF. DNA for the CDR3: TGCAGTGCTAGTGGGCTGATCAATCAGCCCCAGCATTTT. This chain uses TRBV20-1 with TRBJ1-5; D uncertain. The CDR3 length is 13 residues. Germline V lookup: CDR1 DFQATT, CDR2 SNEGSKA (reference sequence). V lost 3 bases, J lost 3 bases, and 9 bases lay in between.

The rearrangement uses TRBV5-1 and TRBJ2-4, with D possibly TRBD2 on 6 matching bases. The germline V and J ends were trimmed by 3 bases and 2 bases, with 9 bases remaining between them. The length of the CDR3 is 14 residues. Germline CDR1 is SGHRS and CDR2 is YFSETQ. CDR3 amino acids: CASSSDYPKNIQYF. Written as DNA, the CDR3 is TGCGCCAGCAGCTCGGACTACCCCAAAAACATTCAGTACTTC.

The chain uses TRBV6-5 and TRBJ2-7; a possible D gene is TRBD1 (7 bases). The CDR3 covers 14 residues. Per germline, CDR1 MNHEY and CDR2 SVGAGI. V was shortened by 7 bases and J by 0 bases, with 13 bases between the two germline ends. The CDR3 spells CASTPGGRSYEQYF. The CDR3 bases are TGTGCCAGCACCCCAGGGGGGCGCTCCTACGAGCAGTACTTC.

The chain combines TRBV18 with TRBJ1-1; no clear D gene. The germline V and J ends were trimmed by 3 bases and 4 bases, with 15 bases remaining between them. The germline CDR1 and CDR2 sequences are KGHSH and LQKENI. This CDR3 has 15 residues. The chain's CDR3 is CASSPNQMQATEAFF. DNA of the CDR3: TGTGCCAGCTCACCTAATCAGATGCAGGCCACTGAAGCTTTCTTT.

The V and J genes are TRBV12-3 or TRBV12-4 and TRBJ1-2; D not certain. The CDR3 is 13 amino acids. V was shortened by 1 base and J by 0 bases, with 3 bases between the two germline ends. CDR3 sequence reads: CASSLGANYGYTF. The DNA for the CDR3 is TGTGCCAGCAGTTTAGGAGCTAACTATGGCTACACCTTC.

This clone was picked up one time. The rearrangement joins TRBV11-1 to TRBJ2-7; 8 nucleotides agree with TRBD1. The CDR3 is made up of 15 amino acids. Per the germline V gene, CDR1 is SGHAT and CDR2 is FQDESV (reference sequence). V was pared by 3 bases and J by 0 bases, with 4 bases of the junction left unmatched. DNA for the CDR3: TGTGCCAGCAGCTTGACAGGGGTAAACTCCTACGAGCAGTACTTC. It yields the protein CASSLTGVNSYEQYF.

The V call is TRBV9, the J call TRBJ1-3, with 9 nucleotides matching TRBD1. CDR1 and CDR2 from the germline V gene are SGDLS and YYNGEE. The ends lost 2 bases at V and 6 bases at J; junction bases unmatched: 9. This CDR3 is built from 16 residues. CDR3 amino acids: CASSVMPGQGVNTIYF. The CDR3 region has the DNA TGTGCCAGCAGCGTGATGCCGGGACAGGGTGTAAACACCATATATTTT.